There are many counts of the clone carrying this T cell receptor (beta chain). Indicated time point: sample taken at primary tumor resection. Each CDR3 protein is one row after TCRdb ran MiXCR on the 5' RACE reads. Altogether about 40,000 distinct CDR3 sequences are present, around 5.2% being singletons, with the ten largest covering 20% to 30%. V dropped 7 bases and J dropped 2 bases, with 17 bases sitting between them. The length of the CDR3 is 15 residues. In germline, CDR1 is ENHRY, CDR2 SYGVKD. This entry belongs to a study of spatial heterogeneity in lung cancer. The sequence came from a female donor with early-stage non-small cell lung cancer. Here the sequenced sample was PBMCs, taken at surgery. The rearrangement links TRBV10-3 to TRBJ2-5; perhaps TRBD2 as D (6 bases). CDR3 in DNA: TGTGCCATCAAACTTGATGCGGGGAAACAAGAGACCCAGTACTTC. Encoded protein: CAIKLDAGKQETQYF.